The text below deals with one TCR beta chain. The antigen is unknown. Scientists made TCR beta libraries using UMI-labeled 5' RACE. TCRdb reanalyzed the 5' RACE reads, giving one entry per CDR3 protein sequence and no DNA. In all, the sample yields 9,500 to 12,000 distinct CDR3 sequences. This entry comes from a study of human CD8 memory T cell subsets. Points from the study as a whole: Among the subsets, Chao1 estimates suggested that stem-like memory T cells were more diverse than precursor exhausted T cells. This study sequenced only the T cell receptor beta chains and no others.

This receptor was taken from a human donor in good health. Material: CD8+ T cells from PBMCs.

CDR3 sequence reads: CASSVVGGVGEQYF. The chain employs TRBV9 and TRBJ2-7; lacking DNA, the TRBD2 call made by TCRdb goes unchecked. CDR3 length: 14 amino acids. Per germline, CDR1 SGDLS and CDR2 YYNGEE.